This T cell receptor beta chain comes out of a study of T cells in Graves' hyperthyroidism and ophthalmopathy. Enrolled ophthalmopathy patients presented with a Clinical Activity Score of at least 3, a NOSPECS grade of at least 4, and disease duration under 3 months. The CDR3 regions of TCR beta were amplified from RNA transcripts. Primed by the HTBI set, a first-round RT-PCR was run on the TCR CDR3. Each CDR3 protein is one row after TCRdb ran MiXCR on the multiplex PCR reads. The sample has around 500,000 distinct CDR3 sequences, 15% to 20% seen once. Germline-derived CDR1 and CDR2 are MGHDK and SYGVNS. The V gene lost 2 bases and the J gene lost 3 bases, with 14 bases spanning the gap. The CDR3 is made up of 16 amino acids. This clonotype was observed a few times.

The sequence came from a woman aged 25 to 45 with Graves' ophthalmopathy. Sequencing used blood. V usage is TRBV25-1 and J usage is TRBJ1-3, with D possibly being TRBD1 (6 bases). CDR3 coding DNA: TGTGCCAGCAGTGAAGCGGGGGGGGCGCGTGGAAACACCATATATTTT. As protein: CASSEAGGARGNTIYF.